Below, 24 T cell receptor beta chains from the same sample are listed, as sequenced in a study of T-cell reconstitution after alpha-beta-depleted transplantation in children. Preparing the TCRbeta library involved the use of unique molecular identifiers. TCRdb processed the PCR reads anew with MiXCR; each CDR3 protein has one entry. The sample shows 80,000 to 100,000 distinct CDR3 sequences, 23% of them seen only once. Sequencing used PBMCs, obtained before TCRalphabeta/CD19-depleted stem cell transplant. These receptors all stem from a boy between 2 and 10 years old with acute lymphoblastic leukemia, due to receive a stem cell transplant.

The chain carries TRBV5-5 and TRBJ2-6; no definite D call. This CDR3 is 15 amino acids long. V lost 4 bases, J lost 0 bases, and 8 bases lay in between. Germline CDR1 and CDR2: SGHKS and YYEKEE (reference sequence). CDR3 residues: CASSQINSGANVLTF. The CDR3, as DNA: TGTGCCAGCAGCCAGATTAACTCTGGGGCCAACGTCCTGACTTTC.

The sample holds a few counts of this clonotype. The J gene is TRBJ2-2, the V gene TRBV9; 7 bases line up with TRBD1. Trimming at V came to 0 bases and at J to 5 bases, leaving 4 bases not matched to a gene. This CDR3 contains 15 residues. Germline V gene lookup returns CDR1 SGDLS and CDR2 YYNGEE. This CDR3 reads CASSVGDSFTGELFF. CDR3 DNA: TGTGCCAGCAGCGTAGGGGACAGTTTTACCGGGGAGCTGTTTTTT.

This clonotype occurred many times. The chain uses TRBV10-2 and TRBJ2-1; D might be TRBD2 (5 bases). The CDR3 spans 14 residues. V gave up 4 bases and J gave up 4 bases, with 11 bases separating them. Germline V gene lookup returns CDR1 WSHSY and CDR2 SAAADI. The CDR3 spells CASSGGGVYNEQFF. For the CDR3, the DNA is TGCGCCAGCAGTGGCGGAGGAGTTTACAATGAGCAGTTCTTC.

This rearrangement joins TRBV4-1 to TRBJ1-5; D uncertain. Per the germline V gene, CDR1 is MGHRA and CDR2 is YSYEKL. The ends were cut back, 1 base at V and 4 bases at J, with 8 bases in the middle. CDR3 length: 14 amino acids. DNA for the CDR3: TGCGCCAGCAGCCAAGGGACGGAGAATCAGCCCCAGCATTTT. Its translation is CASSQGTENQPQHF.

V and J are TRBV5-1 and TRBJ2-3; D possibly corresponds to TRBD2 (6 bases). The CDR3 is 16 residues long. CDR1 is SGHRS, CDR2 YFSETQ, per germline. V was pared by 4 bases and J by 1 base, with 16 bases between. The CDR3 nucleotides are TGCGCCAGCAGCCCTGGGACTTCCAAGGGCACAGATACGCAGTATTTT. Encoded protein: CASSPGTSKGTDTQYF. Using reference TRBV5-1 and TRBJ2-3 for the parts outside the CDR3, the full variable domain is KAGVTQTPRYLIKTRGQQVTLSCSPISGHRSVSWYQQTPGQGLQFLFEYFSETQRNKGNFPGRFSGRQFSNSRSEMNVSTLELGDSALYLCASSPGTSKGTDTQYFGPGTRLTVL.

This clonotype was detected only a few times. This sequence joins TRBV25-1 and TRBJ2-2; weak D call: TRBD2 (5 bases). Germline V CDR1 and CDR2: MGHDK, SYGVNS. There are 14 residues in the CDR3. V was clipped by 6 bases and J by 6 bases, with 14 bases between them. The CDR3 loop is CASSRTGSAGELFF. Written as DNA, the CDR3 is TGTGCCAGCAGCAGAACGGGGTCGGCCGGGGAGCTGTTTTTT.

The chain joins TRBV18 to TRBJ2-2; 8 nucleotides match TRBD1. The V gene's germline CDR1 is KGHSH and CDR2 LQKENI. CDR3 size: 15 residues. With V trimmed by 4 bases and J by 1 base, 2 bases remained unmatched. The CDR3 sequence: CASSRTGQNTGELFF. The DNA of the CDR3 is TGTGCCAGCTCACGGACAGGGCAGAACACCGGGGAGCTGTTTTTT.

This chain links TRBV11-2 with TRBJ2-1; weak D call: TRBD2 (6 bases). The CDR3 has 18 amino acids. V lost 1 base and J lost 2, with 18 bases in between. Germline V gene data show CDR1 as SGHAT and CDR2 as FQNNGV. The CDR3 region is CASSLGGSGGAPYNEQFF. CDR3 sequence (DNA): TGTGCCAGCAGCTTAGGGGGTAGCGGAGGGGCCCCCTACAATGAGCAGTTCTTC. Variable domain in full (rest from reference TRBV11-2 and TRBJ2-1): EAGVAQSPRYKIIEKRQSVAFWCNPISGHATLYWYQQILGQGPKLLIQFQNNGVVDDSQLPKDRFSAERLKGVDSTLKIQPAKLEDSAVYLCASSLGGSGGAPYNEQFFGPGTRLTVL.

This clonotype was found many times. V usage is TRBV7-8 and J usage is TRBJ2-1, with 10 positions matching TRBD2. This CDR3 spans 16 amino acids. In germline, CDR1 is SGHVS, CDR2 FQNEAQ. V gave up 4 bases and J gave up 9 bases; unmatched junction bases: 12. The CDR3 nucleotides read TGTGCCAGCAGCTCTAGGACTAGCGGAGGGGCCAGTGAGCAGTTCTTC. It yields the protein CASSSRTSGGASEQFF.

V is TRBV7-9 and J is TRBJ2-5; D perhaps matches TRBD1 (6 bases). The germline V gene has CDR1 SEHNR and CDR2 FQNEAQ (reference sequence). The CDR3 contains 15 residues. V was pared by 1 base and J by 4 bases, with 13 bases between. In DNA, the CDR3 is TGTGCCAGCAGCTTAGAAACAGGGACGCGAGAGACCCAGTACTTC. Protein sequence: CASSLETGTRETQYF.

V and J are TRBV20-1 and TRBJ2-5; D remains ambiguous. The CDR3 has 11 residues. Trimming shortened V by 3 bases and J by 5 bases, and 7 bases separated the two germline ends. From germline, CDR1 is DFQATT and CDR2 SNEGSKA (reference sequence). The DNA for the CDR3 is TGCAGTGCTAGGACCGGGGAGACCCAGTACTTC. It yields the protein CSARTGETQYF.

The chain recombines TRBV7-9 with TRBJ2-1, with no clear D. V gave up 3 bases and J gave up 8 bases, with 20 bases separating them. This CDR3 spans 16 amino acids. Germline V gene data show CDR1 as SEHNR and CDR2 as FQNEAQ (reference sequence). As DNA, the CDR3 is TGTGCCAGCAGCTTTAAAGACCAGGCCCCTGGGGATGAGCAGTTCTTC. Amino acids: CASSFKDQAPGDEQFF.

This clonotype has ten or more counts. The gene calls are TRBV7-9 and TRBJ2-7, with D tentatively TRBD2 (5 bases). V was cut by 2 bases and J by 5 bases, with 16 bases left in between. Germline CDR1 and CDR2: SEHNR and FQNEAQ (reference sequence). The CDR3 loop spans 15 amino acids. Here the CDR3 reads CASSLSHGVGHEQYF. The CDR3 DNA sequence: TGTGCCAGCAGCTTATCTCACGGGGTAGGCCACGAGCAGTACTTC. Full variable domain (remainder filled in from reference TRBV7-9 and TRBJ2-7): DTGVSQNPRHKITKRGQNVTFRCDPISEHNRLYWYRQTLGQGPEFLTYFQNEAQLEKSRLLSDRFSAERPKGSFSTLEIQRTEQGDSAMYLCASSLSHGVGHEQYFGPGTRLTVT.

The chain links TRBV19 to TRBJ2-1, with 8 positions matching TRBD2. The germline V gene has CDR1 LNHDA and CDR2 SQIVND (reference sequence). CDR3 length: 16 residues. V lost 4 bases and J lost 3; bases outside the gene matches: 8. CDR3 in amino acids: CASSKGTSGFYNEQFF. The CDR3 DNA follows: TGTGCCAGTAGTAAAGGCACTAGCGGTTTCTACAATGAGCAGTTCTTC.

The chain carries TRBV7-2 and TRBJ2-1; no clear D. Germline V gene lookup returns CDR1 SGHTA and CDR2 FQGNSA. V dropped 7 bases and J dropped 5 bases, with 18 bases sitting between them. The CDR3 contains 15 residues. CDR3 nucleotide sequence: TGTGCCAGCACCCGGTCGGGCCGAATGGACAATGAGCAGTTCTTC. This encodes CASTRSGRMDNEQFF.

A few counts support this clonotype. CDR3 loop: CASSYTDSSVKFF. In DNA form, the CDR3 reads TGTGCCAGCAGCTATACGGACTCTAGCGTCAAGTTCTTC. V gene TRBV7-9 combines with J gene TRBJ2-1; D is possibly TRBD2 (6 bases). Germline loops: CDR1 SEHNR, CDR2 FQNEAQ (reference sequence). The V and J ends lost 4 bases and 14 bases respectively, with 18 bases between them. The CDR3 has 13 amino acids.

The J gene is TRBJ1-5, the V gene TRBV12-3 or TRBV12-4, with no clear D. V was pared by 4 bases and J by 6 bases, with 7 bases between. CDR3 length equals 12 residues. The CDR3 protein is CASSSGSQPQHF. The DNA of the CDR3 is TGTGCCAGCAGTTCGGGTAGTCAGCCCCAGCATTTT.

This clonotype was counted between two and nine times. The gene calls are TRBV7-9 and TRBJ2-5; D call uncertain. CDR1 and CDR2 from the germline V gene are SEHNR and FQNEAQ (reference sequence). The CDR3 contains 13 residues. V was clipped by 1 base and J by 5 bases, with 8 bases between them. The DNA of the CDR3 is TGTGCCAGCAGCTTAGAGAGGTGGGAGACCCAGTACTTC. It encodes CASSLERWETQYF.

J is TRBJ2-1 and V is TRBV7-9, with D perhaps matching TRBD2 (6 bases). CDR3 size: 14 residues. The V and J ends lost 5 bases and 5 bases respectively, with 13 bases between them. Per the germline V gene, CDR1 is SEHNR and CDR2 is FQNEAQ (reference sequence). The CDR3 here is CASSTGGANNEQFF. Written as DNA, the CDR3 is TGTGCCAGCAGCACAGGAGGGGCGAACAATGAGCAGTTCTTC. Together with reference TRBV7-9 and TRBJ2-1, the CDR3 gives the full variable domain: DTGVSQNPRHKITKRGQNVTFRCDPISEHNRLYWYRQTLGQGPEFLTYFQNEAQLEKSRLLSDRFSAERPKGSFSTLEIQRTEQGDSAMYLCASSTGGANNEQFFGPGTRLTVL.

This clonotype was seen a handful of times. The V gene is TRBV6-2 or TRBV6-3, the J gene TRBJ1-5; 9 nucleotides line up with TRBD1. This CDR3 is built from 14 residues. Germline CDR1 MNHEY, CDR2 SVGEGT. Trimming removed 4 bases from V and 11 bases from J; junction bases left unmatched: 9. In nucleotides, the CDR3 is TGTGCCAGCAGTTCCGGGACAGGGTTTATTTCCCAGCATTTT. Translating it yields CASSSGTGFISQHF.

In this sample, this clonotype turned up a few times. The chain couples TRBV20-1 to TRBJ2-1, with unresolved D. This CDR3 has 12 amino acids. V was clipped by 3 bases and J by 4 bases, with 7 bases between them. Germline assignment: CDR1 DFQATT and CDR2 SNEGSKA (reference sequence). The CDR3 DNA is TGCAGTGCTAGTCCCCTGTACAATGAGCAGTTCTTC. This gives the protein CSASPLYNEQFF.

This clonotype was seen a handful of times. The chain carries TRBV7-2 and TRBJ2-1; D possibly uses TRBD1 or TRBD2 (6 bases each). The CDR3 length is 14 residues. V lost 1 base and J 10 bases, leaving 14 bases between the germline ends. Germline values: CDR1 SGHTA, CDR2 FQGNSA. The DNA of the CDR3 is TGTGCCAGCAGCTTAGGGGGGGCTCTTCAAGAGCAGTTCTTC. Amino acids: CASSLGGALQEQFF.

The chain links TRBV20-1 to TRBJ2-5; 7 bases are a match to TRBD2. Germline V lookup: CDR1 DFQATT, CDR2 SNEGSKA (reference sequence). Trimming took 8 bases from V and 4 from J; bases not matched to a gene: 7. CDR3 length equals 12 residues. The DNA of the CDR3 is TGCAGTCTGTGGGAGGGGCTAGAGACCCAGTACTTC. It encodes CSLWEGLETQYF.

This clonotype appeared a few times. The rearrangement links TRBV11-2 to TRBJ2-1; tentative D call: TRBD2 (6 bases). V was clipped by 1 base and J by 5 bases, with 15 bases between them. CDR1 SGHAT and CDR2 FQNNGV come from the germline V gene. This CDR3 spans 16 amino acids. The CDR3 DNA is TGTGCCAGCAGCTTAGGGGTAGGTAGCGGCCACAATGAGCAGTTCTTC. Translation: CASSLGVGSGHNEQFF.